Reported below is one T cell receptor (beta chain). Its antigen remains unknown. These data are taken from a study of T cells in Graves' hyperthyroidism and ophthalmopathy. Study conclusions and caveats: Blood shared most expanded thyroid clonotypes above 0.001.

Isolation of PBMCs was performed on about 10 ml fresh peripheral blood. TCR beta CDR3 regions were amplified from RNA. The HTBI primer set was used in a first-round RT-PCR of the TCR CDR3. TCRdb used MiXCR to reprocess the multiplex PCR reads, holding one entry per CDR3 protein. The sample contains 600,000 or so distinct CDR3 sequences, 16% of which appear only once. Trimming removed 2 bases from V and 4 bases from J; junction bases left unmatched: 6. The length of the CDR3 is 15 residues. Looked up from germline, CDR1 is MDHEN and CDR2 is SYDVKM. This TCR derives from a woman in her twenties or thirties with Graves' hyperthyroidism. V usage is TRBV28 and J usage is TRBJ1-2; 8 nucleotides agree with TRBD1. The source material was blood. The CDR3 DNA sequence: TGTGCCAGCAGTTTAATACAGGGGGTGGGCTATGGCTACACCTTC. As protein: CASSLIQGVGYGYTF.